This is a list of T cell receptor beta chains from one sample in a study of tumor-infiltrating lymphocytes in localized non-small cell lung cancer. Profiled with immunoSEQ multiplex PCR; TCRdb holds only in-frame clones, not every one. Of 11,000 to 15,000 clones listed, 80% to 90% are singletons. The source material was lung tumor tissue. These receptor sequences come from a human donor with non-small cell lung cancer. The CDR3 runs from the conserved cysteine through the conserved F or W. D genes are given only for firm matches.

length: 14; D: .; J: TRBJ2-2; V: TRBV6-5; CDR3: CAGGRGRNPGELFF
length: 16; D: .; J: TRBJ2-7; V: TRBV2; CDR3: CASSGPPGQVSYEQYF
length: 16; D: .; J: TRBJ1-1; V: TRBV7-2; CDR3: CASSQLKGRVNTEAFF
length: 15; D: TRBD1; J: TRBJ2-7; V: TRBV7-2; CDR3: CASSPTAGQGYEQYF
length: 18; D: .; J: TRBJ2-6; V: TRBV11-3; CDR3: CASSLDSSASSGANVLTF
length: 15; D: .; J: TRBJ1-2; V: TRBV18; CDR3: CASSPQGWGAVGYTF
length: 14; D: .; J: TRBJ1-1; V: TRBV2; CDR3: CASSPQRANTEAFF
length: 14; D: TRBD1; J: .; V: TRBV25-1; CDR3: CASSGQGLLNEQYF
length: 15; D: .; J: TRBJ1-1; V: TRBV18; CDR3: CASSPSAQGNTEAFF
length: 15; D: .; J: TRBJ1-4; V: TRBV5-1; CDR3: CAGSSAGSSNEKLFF
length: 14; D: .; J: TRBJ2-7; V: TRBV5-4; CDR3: CASSLGSETYEQYF
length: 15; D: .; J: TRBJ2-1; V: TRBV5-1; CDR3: CASSLVGESYNEQFF
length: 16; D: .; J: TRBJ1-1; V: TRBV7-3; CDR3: CASSSGGLSKGTEAFF
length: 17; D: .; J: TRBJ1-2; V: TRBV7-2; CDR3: CASSLSPHRAPSYGYTF
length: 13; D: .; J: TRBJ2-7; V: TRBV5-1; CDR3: CASSLASSYEQYF
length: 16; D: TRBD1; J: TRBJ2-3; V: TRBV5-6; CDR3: CASRSFSDRSGYTQYF
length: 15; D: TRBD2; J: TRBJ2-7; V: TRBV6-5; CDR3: CASSYEAGGRYEQYF
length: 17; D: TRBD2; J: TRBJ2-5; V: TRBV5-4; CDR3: CASSLGVSGRIQETQYF
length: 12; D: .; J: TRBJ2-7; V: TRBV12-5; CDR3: CASGLGPNEQYF
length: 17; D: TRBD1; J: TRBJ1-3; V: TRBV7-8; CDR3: CASSLAGTGNSGNTIYF
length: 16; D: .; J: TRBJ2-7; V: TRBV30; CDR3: CAWGDSGTYSSYEQYF
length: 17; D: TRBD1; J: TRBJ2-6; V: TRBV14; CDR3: CASSPRTGQKGANVLTF
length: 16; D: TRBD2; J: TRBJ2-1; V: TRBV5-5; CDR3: CASSSGIGTSINEQFF
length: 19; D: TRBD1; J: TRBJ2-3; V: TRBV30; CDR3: CAWTPGQGIFARGTDTQYF
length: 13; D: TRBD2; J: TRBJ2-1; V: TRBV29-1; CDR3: CSGGLAPYNEQFF
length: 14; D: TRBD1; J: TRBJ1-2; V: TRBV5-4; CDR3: CASSLGTGPLGYTF
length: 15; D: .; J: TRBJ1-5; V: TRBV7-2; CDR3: CASSLRGLREQPQHF
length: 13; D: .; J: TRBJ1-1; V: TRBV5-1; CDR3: CASSRPEQAEAFF
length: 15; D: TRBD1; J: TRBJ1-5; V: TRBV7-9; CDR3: CASSSDRGANQPQHF
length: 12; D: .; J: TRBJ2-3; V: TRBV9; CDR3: CASSAAGDTQYF
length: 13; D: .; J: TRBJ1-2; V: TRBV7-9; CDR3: CASSLATGYGYTF
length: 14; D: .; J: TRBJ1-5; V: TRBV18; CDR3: CASSPDDGWQPQHF
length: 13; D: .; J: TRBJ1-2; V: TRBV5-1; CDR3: CASSLDTNYGYTF
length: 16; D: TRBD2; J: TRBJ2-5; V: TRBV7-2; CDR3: CASSYNQAGMGETQYF
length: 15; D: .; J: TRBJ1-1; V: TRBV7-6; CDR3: CASSLVNRGDTEAFF
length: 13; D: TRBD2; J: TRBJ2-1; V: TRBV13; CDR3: CASTWEGDNEQFF
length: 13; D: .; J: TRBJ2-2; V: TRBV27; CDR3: CASSSGTFGELFF
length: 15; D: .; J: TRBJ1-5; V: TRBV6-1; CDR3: CASRNSGQVNQPQHF
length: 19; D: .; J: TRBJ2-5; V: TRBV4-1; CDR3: CASSQDKGASAARGETQYF
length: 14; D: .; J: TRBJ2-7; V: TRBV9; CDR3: CASSVEDLNYEQYF
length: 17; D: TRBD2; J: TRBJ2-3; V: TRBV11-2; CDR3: CASSKQTPGLAGDTQYF
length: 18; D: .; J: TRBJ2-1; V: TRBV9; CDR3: CASSVEGSLYSSYNEQFF
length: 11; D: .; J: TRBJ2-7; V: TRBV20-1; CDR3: CSARTAYEQYF
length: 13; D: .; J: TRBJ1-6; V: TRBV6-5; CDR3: CASSPPDNSPLHF
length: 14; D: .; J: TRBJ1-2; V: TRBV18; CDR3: CASSVEGTNYGYTF
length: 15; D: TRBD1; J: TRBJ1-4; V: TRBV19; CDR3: CASSCRDRGREKLFF
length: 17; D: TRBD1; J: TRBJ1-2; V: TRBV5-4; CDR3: CASSLAGQGALNYGYTF
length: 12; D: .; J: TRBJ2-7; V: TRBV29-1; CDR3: CSVEGERREQYF
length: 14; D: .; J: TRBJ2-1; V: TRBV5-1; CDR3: CASSGRSGSLEQFF
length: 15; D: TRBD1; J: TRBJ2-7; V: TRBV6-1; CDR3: CASRKDRGASYEQYF
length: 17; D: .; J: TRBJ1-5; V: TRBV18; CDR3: CASSPPGGGGLNQPQHF